This TCR beta chain was retrieved from a study of CXCR3-negative and CXCR3-positive naive CD8 T cells. Study outcomes and limitations: Similar TRBV-TRBJ gene usage was seen in naive CXCR3-negative and CXCR3-positive cells, but not in memory cells. Naive cells positive for CXCR3 carried more hydrophobic TRB CDR3s than CXCR3-negative ones.

Remarks on this clonotype: The antigen is undetermined.

With UMI labels, 5' RACE was used to prepare the TRB cDNA libraries. TCRdb re-called the 5' RACE reads; every CDR3 protein appears as one record, without DNA. Listed are roughly 120,000 distinct CDR3 sequences; 0.5% to 0.6% falls within the top ten. The V gene's germline CDR1 is SGHRS and CDR2 YFSETQ. CDR3 size: 15 residues. The chain employs TRBV5-1 and TRBJ2-7; the TCRdb call, TRBD1, lacks DNA for checking. The sequence was obtained from a human donor in good health. Some clones in this sample may be carry-over from other donors' samples. The sequenced sample was naive CXCR3+ CD8+ T cells from blood. As for subset: CD45RO-CCR7+CD27+CD95- naive CD8+ T cells expressing CXCR3 (TNR3+). The CDR3 loop is CASSDSGTASYEQYF.